This paragraph reports one TCR beta chain. Its recognized antigen is unknown. No quality values exist for individual bases; no much larger clone is one base distant. Based on the germline V gene, the CDR1 and CDR2 sequences are KGHSH and LQKENI. V loses 2 bases of germline sequence and J loses 5 bases, and the interval between the two ends is 30 bases. Including the terminal cysteine and phenylalanine, the CDR3 comprises 20 residues. The entry retains the CDR3 DNA only, 60 bases that are in frame from base 1. This sample is part of a study of blood T cell repertoires in COVID-19 (dated by TCRdb to 2019 to 2021). Context from the whole study: Collaborator samples came from the United States, Italy and Spain and covered acute and convalescent phases of COVID-19. Sample metadata almost always included a de-identified subject ID, COVID-19 status, age in years and sex. Where HLA class I and class II types were available, the types were taken from metadata supplied by the sample provider, not from assay-based typing. Samples came from the ongoing ImmuneRACE study (first 160 participants) plus 1,254 subjects from 6 global collaborators. Subjects who had been exposed to COVID-19, were actively infected with it, or had recovered from it provided the deeply sampled blood TCRbeta repertoires that made up the dataset. The repertoires were released in a freely available public database meant as a resource for research on the immune response to SARS-CoV-2. The material from the prospective study consisted of cDNA or gDNA derived from T cells, B-cell-depleted T cells, or PBMCs. What the study reported, not specific to this receptor: The quantity of clinical and demographic metadata differed by source and by participant and was supplied without curation.

The immunoSEQ Assay, a bias-controlled multiplex PCR, was used to amplify TCRbeta CDR3 regions from genomic DNA. The paper's data handling went like this. The number of nucleated cells in each sample was estimated by amplification of reference gene primers within the assay. Sequence reads were collapsed and filtered to measure the absolute abundance of every unique TCRbeta CDR3 rearrangement. For each sample, productive Simpson clonality was calculated by taking the square root of Simpson's diversity index across productive rearrangements. TCRdb retrieved this table from immuneACCESS and kept in-frame rearrangements only. Not all clones are present; in checked studies, unresolved V genes account for under half, and no reason is known for the remainder. The D gene and trimming were derived from the DNA, and the V and J assignments and clone size from that table. This sample holds roughly 250,000 clones; around 89% were observed only once. Roughly 3.9% of the sample belongs to the ten largest clones.

The collaborating institutions used their own protocols to collect whole blood in K2EDTA tubes. For TCRbeta analysis, collaborators shipped samples in one of three forms: frozen whole blood, isolated PBMCs, or DNA extracted from either of those sample types. The sequence was obtained from a woman aged 40 to 49 with acute or convalescent COVID-19. The chain links TRBV18 with TRBJ1-2, with the D segment identity uncertain. Sequencing input: peripheral blood. The CDR3 amino acid sequence is: CASSPYRGDPASPSGYGYTF. The DNA sequence reads TGTGCCAGCTCACCATACCGCGGGGATCCGGCTTCCCCGAGTGGGTATGGCTACACCTTC.